This T cell receptor (beta chain) was captured in a study of T cell responses to AZD1222 COVID-19 vaccine. Overall study results and limits: Nearly half of the spike-specific TCRs reportedly recognize variant regions that carry no mutations. Just a handful of people given AZD1222 tested seropositive at baseline. In a largely white British group with more females than males, clonal diversity was possibly underestimated.

From germline, CDR1 is KGHSH and CDR2 LQKENI. This CDR3 comprises 19 residues. V was trimmed by 6 bases and J by 0 bases, leaving 21 bases between them. As for this clone: Its antigen is currently unknown.

Clones were sequenced by immunoSEQ multiplex PCR, and TCRdb holds only the in-frame ones, with some missing. Here the sample spans roughly 150,000 clones, 75% to 90% being singletons. This clonotype was sampled from an adult who had recovered from COVID-19. The sample here was peripheral blood, taken after recovery from COVID-19. The V call is TRBV18, the J call TRBJ2-6; tentatively, D is TRBD1 (6 bases). The CDR3 loop is CASSHQDLGQISGANVLTF. The CDR3 bases are TGTGCCAGCTCGCACCAGGATCTCGGACAGATCTCTGGGGCCAACGTCCTGACTTTC.